What follows are 21 T cell receptor beta chains derived from one specimen sequenced in a study of T cell changes during pregnancy in multiple sclerosis. TCRdb's copy holds only in-frame clones and misses some; the assay was immunoSEQ multiplex PCR. In the table there are 75,000 to 95,000 clones, around 94% of which are singletons. The specimen was CD4+ T cells from peripheral blood mononuclear cells, collected after pregnancy. These receptor sequences come from a female donor with multiple sclerosis, enrolled in a pregnancy study.

The chain is built from TRBV4-2 and TRBJ2-1; D not resolved. In germline, CDR1 is LGHNA, CDR2 YNFKEQ. This CDR3 has 16 amino acids. V was clipped by 1 base and J by 2 bases, with 12 bases between them. The CDR3 nucleotides read TGTGCCAGCAGCCAAGTTGCGGAACCGGCCTACAATGAGCAGTTCTTC. Amino acid sequence: CASSQVAEPAYNEQFF.

This clone has only one observation. This rearrangement joins TRBV6-5 to TRBJ2-1, with D possibly being TRBD1 (5 bases). In germline, CDR1 is MNHEY, CDR2 SVGAGI. The CDR3 runs 11 residues. Trimming removed 5 bases from V and 10 bases from J, with 9 bases in between. The DNA for the CDR3 is TGTGCCAGCAGTCGAGCAGGGGAGCAGTTCTTC. This encodes CASSRAGEQFF.

This chain's CDR3 is CASSITGAGETQYF. The CDR3 DNA reads as TGTGCCAGTAGTATTACAGGGGCGGGGGAGACCCAGTACTTC. The chain has TRBV19 and TRBJ2-5; possible D gene TRBD1, 7 bases. In germline, CDR1 is LNHDA, CDR2 SQIVND (reference sequence). V shed 3 bases and J shed 5 bases, with 13 bases lying between them. This CDR3 has 14 residues. Supplemented by reference TRBV19 and TRBJ2-5, the full variable domain reads DGGITQSPKYLFRKEGQNVTLSCEQNLNHDAMYWYRQDPGQGLRLIYYSQIVNDFQKGDIAEGYSVSREKKESFPLTVTSAQKNPTAFYLCASSITGAGETQYFGPGTRLLVL.

The genes are TRBV11-3 and TRBJ1-1; 10 bases are shared with TRBD1. The germline CDR1 and CDR2 sequences are SGHNT and YENEEA. This CDR3 comprises 14 residues. V lost 4 bases, J lost 4 bases, and 3 bases stayed unmatched. In DNA form, the CDR3 reads TGTGCCAGCAGCTCGGGACAGGGGAGCACTGAAGCTTTCTTT. The encoded protein is CASSSGQGSTEAFF.

The chain links TRBV27 to TRBJ2-3, with D uncertain. In germline, CDR1 is MNHEY, CDR2 SMNVEV (reference sequence). This CDR3 comprises 15 residues. Trimming cost V 2 bases and J 1 base, with 10 bases left between them. The CDR3 loop is CASSLLDPRTDTQYF. Written as DNA, the CDR3 is TGTGCCAGCAGTTTACTAGACCCCCGCACAGATACGCAGTATTTT.

The chain uses TRBV5-1 and TRBJ2-7, with 9 bases matching TRBD1. V was pared by 2 bases and J by 7 bases, with 10 bases of the junction left unmatched. Germline V gene data show CDR1 as SGHRS and CDR2 as YFSETQ. This CDR3 contains 15 residues. The CDR3: CASSFPDRGVKEQYF. CDR3 DNA sequence: TGCGCCAGCAGCTTTCCTGACAGGGGGGTAAAAGAGCAGTACTTC. Using reference TRBV5-1 and TRBJ2-7 for the parts outside the CDR3, the full variable domain is KAGVTQTPRYLIKTRGQQVTLSCSPISGHRSVSWYQQTPGQGLQFLFEYFSETQRNKGNFPGRFSGRQFSNSRSEMNVSTLELGDSALYLCASSFPDRGVKEQYFGPGTRLTVT.

This chain connects TRBV6-5 to TRBJ1-6; the D is unclear. V shed 5 bases and J shed 3 bases, with 5 bases lying between them. Germline CDR1 MNHEY, CDR2 SVGAGI. CDR3 size: 13 residues. CDR3 sequence: CASSLYYNSPLHF. CDR3 in DNA: TGTGCCAGCAGTCTTTACTATAATTCACCCCTCCACTTT.

In its sample, this clone was seen a few times. The chain recombines TRBV5-1 with TRBJ1-1, with 8 nucleotides matching TRBD1. From germline, CDR1 is SGHRS and CDR2 YFSETQ. The ends lost 1 base at V and 1 base at J; junction bases unmatched: 9. The CDR3 sequence is 17 residues long. CDR3 amino acids: CASSLRAGGPSNTEAFF. The CDR3 nucleotides are TGCGCCAGCAGCTTGAGGGCAGGGGGCCCGTCGAACACTGAAGCTTTCTTT.

The chain carries TRBV11-1 and TRBJ2-2; 7 bases align to TRBD2. Germline lookup yields CDR1 SGHAT and CDR2 FQDESV (reference sequence). The junction had 5 bases not matched to a gene; V was cut back by 2 bases and J by 5 bases. This CDR3 contains 15 residues. The CDR3 DNA sequence: TGTGCCAGCAGCTTATCGGGAGGAGGTACCGGGGAGCTGTTTTTT. Protein product: CASSLSGGGTGELFF.

This sequence joins TRBV19 and TRBJ2-7; 9 bases align to TRBD1. The CDR3 consists of 16 residues. Germline CDR1 is LNHDA and CDR2 is SQIVND (reference sequence). V dropped 4 bases and J dropped 5; count of bases not matched to a gene: 12. CDR3 protein: CASSTTGTGPMDEQYF. The CDR3 DNA reads as TGTGCCAGTAGTACAACCGGGACAGGGCCTATGGACGAGCAGTACTTC.

The chain is built from TRBV28 and TRBJ2-2; TRBD2 matches at 12 bases. V was clipped by 5 bases and J by 4 bases; unmatched bases: 2. In germline, CDR1 is MDHEN, CDR2 SYDVKM. The CDR3 is 15 residues long. CDR3 region: CASSRLAGVTGELFF. In DNA form, the CDR3 reads TGTGCCAGCAGTAGACTAGCGGGGGTCACCGGGGAGCTGTTTTTT.

This clone appeared a single time. J is TRBJ1-3 and V is TRBV14; 10 positions agree with TRBD1. Germline lookup yields CDR1 SGHDN and CDR2 FVKESK. The V and J ends lost 3 bases and 2 bases, in that order; junction bases with no gene match: 10. CDR3 length: 18 residues. CDR3 DNA: TGTGCCAGCAGCCACTACCTAACGGGGACAGGGGCTGGAAACACCATATATTTT. It is translated as CASSHYLTGTGAGNTIYF. Full variable domain (remainder filled in from reference TRBV14 and TRBJ1-3): EAGVTQFPSHSVIEKGQTVTLRCDPISGHDNLYWYRRVMGKEIKFLLHFVKESKQDESGMPNNRFLAERTGGTYSTLKVQPAELEDSGVYFCASSHYLTGTGAGNTIYFGEGSWLTVV.

V gene TRBV7-2 combines with J gene TRBJ1-1; unclear D gene. Trimming cost V 3 bases and J 5 bases, with 10 bases left between them. CDR1 SGHTA and CDR2 FQGNSA come from the germline V gene. The CDR3 is 13 amino acids. Written as DNA, the CDR3 is TGTGCCAGCAGCTTGTACCGGTGGACTGAAGCTTTCTTT. This gives the protein CASSLYRWTEAFF.

The V gene is TRBV6-6, the J gene TRBJ2-1, with 7 bases aligning to TRBD1. The length of the CDR3 is 14 residues. Trimming cost V 2 bases and J 5 bases; bases outside gene matches: 3. CDR1 and CDR2 from the germline V gene are MNHNY and SVGAGI (reference sequence). This chain's CDR3 is CASSYGTANNEQFF. Written as DNA, the CDR3 is TGTGCCAGCAGTTACGGGACAGCCAACAATGAGCAGTTCTTC.

This chain links TRBV4-1 with TRBJ2-1; D is unresolved. V lost 1 base and J lost 10, with 17 bases in between. The CDR3 totals 15 residues. CDR1 is MGHRA, CDR2 YSYEKL, per germline. The DNA for the CDR3 is TGCGCCAGCAGCCAAGTAGAACTCCGGGTGGAGGAGCAGTTCTTC. It yields the protein CASSQVELRVEEQFF.

J is TRBJ2-7 and V is TRBV5-1, with 8 bases aligning to TRBD2. Germline V gene data show CDR1 as SGHRS and CDR2 as YFSETQ. V gave up 4 bases and J gave up 2 bases; unmatched junction bases: 8. This CDR3 is 15 amino acids long. The CDR3 protein is CASSVGTSTAYEQYF. CDR3 in DNA: TGCGCCAGCAGCGTTGGGACTAGTACTGCCTACGAGCAGTACTTC.

The chain links TRBV2 to TRBJ2-1, with D tentatively TRBD2 (6 bases). CDR3 length: 14 amino acids. Per germline, CDR1 SNHLY and CDR2 FYNNEI. V was shortened by 6 bases and J by 6 bases, with 15 bases between the two germline ends. The CDR3 is CASRVAEPVNEQFF. CDR3 nucleotides: TGTGCCAGCAGGGTAGCGGAGCCTGTCAATGAGCAGTTCTTC.

The chain joins TRBV5-1 to TRBJ1-2; a weak D match, TRBD1 (5 bases). This CDR3 spans 18 amino acids. The germline V gene has CDR1 SGHRS and CDR2 YFSETQ. The ends were cut back, 1 base at V and 8 bases at J, with 27 bases in the middle. The CDR3 here is CASSLFSSLEQGGGGYTF. The CDR3 DNA reads as TGCGCCAGCAGCTTGTTTTCCTCGTTGGAGCAGGGCGGAGGGGGCTACACCTTC. Variable domain in full (rest from reference TRBV5-1 and TRBJ1-2): KAGVTQTPRYLIKTRGQQVTLSCSPISGHRSVSWYQQTPGQGLQFLFEYFSETQRNKGNFPGRFSGRQFSNSRSEMNVSTLELGDSALYLCASSLFSSLEQGGGGYTFGSGTRLTVV.

The chain combines TRBV10-3 with TRBJ1-2; 9 bases map to TRBD1. The junction had 9 bases not matched to a gene; V was cut back by 3 bases and J by 1 base. The CDR3 covers 17 residues. In germline, CDR1 is ENHRY, CDR2 SYGVKD. DNA of the CDR3: TGTGCCATCAGTGAAACCGGGACAGGGAGATTTAACTATGGCTACACCTTC. This sequence encodes CAISETGTGRFNYGYTF.

The chain couples TRBV5-1 to TRBJ2-5; D perhaps matches TRBD1 (6 bases). This CDR3 is built from 13 residues. Trimming removed 6 bases from V and 1 base from J, with 10 bases in between. Germline values: CDR1 SGHRS, CDR2 YFSETQ. DNA for the CDR3: TGCGCCAGCATCCTGGACAGCCAAGAGACCCAGTACTTC. Amino acid sequence: CASILDSQETQYF.

The rearrangement links TRBV7-9 to TRBJ2-1, with 10 bases aligning to TRBD1. In germline, CDR1 is SEHNR, CDR2 FQNEAQ (reference sequence). V was clipped by 3 bases and J by 5 bases; unmatched bases: 13. This CDR3 spans 18 amino acids. CDR3 sequence reads: CASSFPLIGQGGDNEQFF. CDR3 in DNA: TGTGCCAGCAGCTTCCCTTTGATAGGACAGGGGGGGGACAATGAGCAGTTCTTC.